This T cell receptor beta chain stems from a study of identical twins. Germline V CDR1 and CDR2: LGHNT, FRNRAP. The V and J ends lost 0 bases and 0 bases, in that order; junction bases with no gene match: 9. The CDR3 covers 19 residues. This clonotype was counted only a few times. TCRdb independently ran MiXCR on the 5' RACE reads; one entry per CDR3 protein. The data hold fewer than 650,000 distinct CDR3 sequences, with under 8.5% observed a single time. These data also formed part of another study, on yellow fever vaccine responses in identical twins. Per that study: Twins reportedly showed a vaccine T cell response that seemed partly convergent and partly personalized.

The receptor was isolated from a young woman in good health. Source material: PBMCs. The chain couples TRBV12-5 to TRBJ2-7; TRBD2 agrees at 12 bases. CDR3 amino acids: CASGLVLTGLAGVSYEQYF. Written as DNA, the CDR3 is TGTGCTAGTGGTTTGGTACTCACGGGACTAGCGGGTGTCTCCTACGAGCAGTACTTC.